The rows below give T cell receptor beta chains drawn from one sample of a study of control samples from healthy donors and cancer patients. Sequencing used immunoSEQ multiplex PCR; TCRdb keeps in-frame clones, though not all of them. The data hold 53,000 or so clones, with roughly 90% observed a single time. Sequences were obtained from PBMCs. These receptors originate from a man aged 55 to 70 with head and neck cancer. Both conserved end residues are part of each CDR3. Fields, in order: J gene, CDR3 length, clone size, V gene, D gene, CDR3 protein, CDR3 DNA. The D gene is left open where the match is weak. Not all rows give a size; the values are once, few, many and, for expanded clones, a class.

TRBJ1-5 18 NA TRBV5-8 NA CASSLLRQVLNSNQPQHF TGTGCCAGCAGCTTACTCCGACAGGTTTTAAATAGCAATCAGCCCCAGCATTTT
TRBJ2-1 11 NA TRBV10-3 NA CAIMDNNEQFF TGTGCCATCATGGATAACAATGAGCAGTTCTTC
TRBJ2-1 19 few TRBV6-1 TRBD2 CASSEGFWTSGRKRNEQFF TGTGCCAGCAGTGAGGGGTTTTGGACTAGCGGGAGAAAACGAAATGAGCAGTTCTTC
TRBJ2-5 15 NA TRBV5-4 NA CASSLEFGRQETQYF TGTGCCAGCAGCTTGGAGTTCGGACGACAAGAGACCCAGTACTTC
TRBJ2-3 13 NA TRBV6-5 NA CASSLTAQDTQYF TGTGCCAGCAGTCTAACGGCACAGGATACGCAGTATTTT
TRBJ2-7 20 once TRBV7-5 NA CVRSKTGRDRSDLYPYEQYF TGTGTCAGAAGCAAAACAGGCCGGGACAGGAGTGATTTATATCCCTACGAGCAGTACTTC
TRBJ2-5 16 NA TRBV5-6 TRBD1 CASSLGGQFTWETQYF TGTGCCAGCAGCTTGGGGGGACAGTTCACGTGGGAGACCCAGTACTTC
TRBJ1-3 15 NA TRBV5-1 NA CASSLGSIGGNTIYF TGCGCCAGCAGCTTGGGCTCCATTGGGGGTAACACCATATATTTT
TRBJ1-5 15 few TRBV19 NA CASRAGFGGNQPQHF TGTGCCAGTAGGGCAGGGTTTGGTGGCAATCAGCCCCAGCATTTT
TRBJ1-5 16 NA TRBV5-6 NA CASSLGGPYSNQPQHF TGTGCCAGCAGCTTGGGGGGCCCTTATAGCAATCAGCCCCAGCATTTT
TRBJ2-7 15 few TRBV6-1 TRBD1 CASSEGQGSSYEQYF TGTGCCAGCAGTGAAGGACAGGGATCGTCCTACGAGCAGTACTTC
TRBJ2-5 15 NA TRBV11-1 NA CASSSSGVFQETQYF TGTGCCAGCAGCTCCTCTGGGGTCTTTCAAGAGACCCAGTACTTC